This T cell receptor beta chain was documented in a study of long-term antiretroviral therapy in people with HIV. Background on the study: The 2015 immediate-ART recommendation was preceded by the earliest samples by about a decade. Overall study results and limits: Diversity measured after ART increased yet remained under transplant donor controls. Pre-ART clonal expansion yielded clones that dominated the repertoire at all time points. Neither ART adherence, viral resistance nor therapy changes were documented.

The libraries were made with immunoSEQ v3.0 at survey level. Repertoires were generated with immunoSEQ multiplex PCR, while TCRdb's copy carries only in-frame clones and drops some. The sample has tens of thousands of clones; 80% to 95% are singletons. The table lists this clone with a count of one. The antigen is undetermined. The CDR3 has 14 residues. CDR1 is SGHRS, CDR2 YFSETQ, per germline. V gave up 4 bases and J gave up 2 bases, with 9 bases separating them. The origin of this receptor is a man younger than 30 with HIV. Sequenced material: unsorted PBMCs, taken 3.1 years after starting antiretroviral therapy. The J gene is TRBJ2-2, the V gene TRBV5-1, with D perhaps matching TRBD2 (5 bases). The CDR3 DNA reads TGCGCCAGCAGCCTGGGGAGTAACACCGGGGAGCTGTTTTTT. The encoded protein is CASSLGSNTGELFF.